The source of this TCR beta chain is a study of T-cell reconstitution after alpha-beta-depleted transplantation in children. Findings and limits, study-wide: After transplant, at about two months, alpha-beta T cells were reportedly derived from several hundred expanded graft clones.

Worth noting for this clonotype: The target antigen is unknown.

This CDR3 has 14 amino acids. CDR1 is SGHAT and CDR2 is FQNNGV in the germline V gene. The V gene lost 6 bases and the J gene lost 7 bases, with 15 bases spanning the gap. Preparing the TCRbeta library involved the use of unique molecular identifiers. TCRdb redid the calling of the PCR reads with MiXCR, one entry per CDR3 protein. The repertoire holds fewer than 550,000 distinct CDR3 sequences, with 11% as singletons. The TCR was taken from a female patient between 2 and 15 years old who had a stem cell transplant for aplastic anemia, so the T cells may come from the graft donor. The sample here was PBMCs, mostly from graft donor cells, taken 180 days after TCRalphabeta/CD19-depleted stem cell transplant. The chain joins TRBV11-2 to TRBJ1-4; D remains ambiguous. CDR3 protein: CASRRGSYGEKLFF. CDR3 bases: TGTGCCAGCAGACGAGGAAGTTACGGTGAAAAACTGTTTTTT. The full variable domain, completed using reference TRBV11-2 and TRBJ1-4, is EAGVAQSPRYKIIEKRQSVAFWCNPISGHATLYWYQQILGQGPKLLIQFQNNGVVDDSQLPKDRFSAERLKGVDSTLKIQPAKLEDSAVYLCASRRGSYGEKLFFGSGTQLSVL.